This TCR beta chain comes out of a study of blood T cell repertoires in COVID-19. Overall study: The samples span acute and convalescent COVID-19 from the United States, Italy and Spain. The cDNA or gDNA used as material had been derived from T cells, B-cell-depleted T cells, or PBMCs.

Original methodology: Amplified reference gene primers provided the basis for estimating nucleated cell counts. TCRdb's copy holds only in-frame clones and misses some; the assay was immunoSEQ multiplex PCR. The D gene and trimming were derived from the DNA, and the V and J assignments and clone size from that table. The sample shows fewer than 250,000 clones, roughly 80% of them seen only once. The CDR3 length is 14 residues. In germline, CDR1 is MNHEY, CDR2 SVGEGT. Trimming took off 2 bases at V and 3 bases at J, with 8 bases between the two ends. This clone turned up a few times. This TCR came from a woman aged 45-60 years with acute or convalescent COVID-19. J is TRBJ1-5 and V is TRBV6-2 or TRBV6-3; no clear D gene. Source material: peripheral blood. The CDR3 nucleotides read TGTGCCAGCAGTTACCCACAGACCAATCAGCCCCAGCATTTT. Amino acid sequence: CASSYPQTNQPQHF.